One and the same sample provided the 18 T cell receptor beta chains below, sequenced in a study of T cells after yellow fever vaccination. TCRdb passed the 5' RACE reads through MiXCR, listing each CDR3 protein once. The table shows some 290,000 distinct CDR3 sequences, with about 10% occurring only once. The sequences come from CD4+ T cells sorted from PBMCs, collected 45 days after the yellow fever booster vaccination. The origin of the receptors is a man between 18 and 35 years old who received the YFV17D yellow fever vaccine.

This rearrangement joins TRBV4-3 to TRBJ2-2; D might be TRBD1 (7 bases). The CDR3 has 19 residues. With 1 base removed from V and 6 bases from J, the gap between germline ends came to 24 bases. CDR1 is LGHNA, CDR2 YSLEER, per germline. CDR3 region: CASSQGWEDRFFDAGELFF. CDR3 DNA sequence: TGCGCCAGCAGCCAAGGGTGGGAGGACAGGTTCTTCGACGCCGGGGAGCTGTTTTTT.

This clonotype was seen a handful of times. The chain links TRBV5-6 to TRBJ2-5, with 9 nucleotides matching TRBD1. The CDR3 contains 13 residues. With V trimmed by 4 bases and J by 5 bases, 3 bases remained unmatched. Germline V gene lookup returns CDR1 SGHDT and CDR2 YYEEEE. The DNA of the CDR3 is TGTGCCAGCAGCGGGACAGGGTACGAGACCCAGTACTTC. It codes for CASSGTGYETQYF.

This clonotype was observed a handful of times. The gene calls are TRBV7-2 and TRBJ2-1, with TRBD1 as a possible D gene (5 bases). The germline V gene has CDR1 SGHTA and CDR2 FQGNSA. The CDR3 contains 12 residues. Trimming left V 4 bases short and J 10 bases short, with 11 bases between. In DNA form, the CDR3 reads TGTGCCAGCAGCTCCTCGTGGGGCGAGCAGTTCTTC. It encodes CASSSSWGEQFF.

J is TRBJ2-1 and V is TRBV12-3 or TRBV12-4; 8 nucleotides agree with TRBD2. With V trimmed by 2 bases and J by 7 bases, 4 bases remained unmatched. The CDR3 runs to 14 residues. CDR3 DNA sequence: TGTGCCAGCAGTTTACGGGGGGGCCATAATGAGCAGTTCTTC. Its translation is CASSLRGGHNEQFF.

This clonotype appeared a few times. The chain combines TRBV14 with TRBJ2-3; maybe TRBD1 (5 bases). Trimming took off 2 bases at V and 5 bases at J, with 8 bases between the two ends. Germline V gene data show CDR1 as SGHDN and CDR2 as FVKESK. The CDR3 extends over 13 amino acids. CDR3 in DNA: TGTGCCAGCAGCCAACTTCAGGGAGATACGCAGTATTTT. This gives the protein CASSQLQGDTQYF.

This clonotype was seen many times. This sequence joins TRBV5-1 and TRBJ2-1; D may be TRBD2 (6 bases). Germline V gene sequence: CDR1 SGHRS, CDR2 YFSETQ. This CDR3 comprises 16 residues. Trimming removed 1 base from V and 3 bases from J, with 14 bases in between. CDR3 region: CASSLFPRGNYNEQFF. CDR3 sequence (DNA): TGCGCCAGCAGCTTGTTCCCCCGGGGGAACTACAATGAGCAGTTCTTC. Together with reference TRBV5-1 and TRBJ2-1, the CDR3 gives the full variable domain: KAGVTQTPRYLIKTRGQQVTLSCSPISGHRSVSWYQQTPGQGLQFLFEYFSETQRNKGNFPGRFSGRQFSNSRSEMNVSTLELGDSALYLCASSLFPRGNYNEQFFGPGTRLTVL.

The rearrangement uses TRBV24-1 and TRBJ1-4, with TRBD1 matching over 7 bases. This CDR3 is 14 amino acids long. Unmatched junction bases numbered 12, after V lost 10 bases and J lost 8 bases. CDR1 is KGHDR and CDR2 is SFDVKD in the germline V gene. In nucleotides, the CDR3 is TGTGCCACATACGACAGGGATTTGTACGAAAAACTGTTTTTT. Amino acids: CATYDRDLYEKLFF.

The V gene is TRBV12-3 or TRBV12-4, the J gene TRBJ2-5; the match to TRBD2 covers 7 bases. V lost 1 base, J lost 5 bases, and 1 base stayed unmatched. This CDR3 has 13 amino acids. The CDR3 DNA reads TGTGCCAGCAGTTTAGGTAGCGGGGAGACCCAGTACTTC. Translation gives CASSLGSGETQYF.

There are a few counts of this clonotype. V and J are TRBV4-3 and TRBJ1-1; D remains unclear. The V and J ends lost 0 bases and 5 bases respectively, with 10 bases between them. From germline, CDR1 is LGHNA and CDR2 YSLEER. This CDR3 comprises 14 residues. CDR3 DNA sequence: TGCGCCAGCAGCCAAGATCACGGGGTGACTGAAGCTTTCTTT. Encoded protein: CASSQDHGVTEAFF.

This clonotype was detected only a few times. The gene calls are TRBV7-2 and TRBJ1-1; no reliable D call. The germline V and J ends were trimmed by 6 bases and 3 bases, with 14 bases remaining between them. The CDR3 is 14 amino acids. Germline CDR1 SGHTA, CDR2 FQGNSA. Here the CDR3 DNA reads TGTGCCAGCAGTTCCCAACTTGCTTACACTGAAGCTTTCTTT. It codes for CASSSQLAYTEAFF.

CDR3 residues: CAISEPSRGLRLFF. Here the CDR3 DNA reads TGTGCCATCAGTGAGCCGTCCAGGGGGCTTAGACTGTTTTTT. The chain uses TRBV10-3 and TRBJ1-4, with 8 bases identical to TRBD1. Trimming took 2 bases from V and 13 from J; bases not matched to a gene: 9. This CDR3 has 14 amino acids. The germline gives CDR1 ENHRY, CDR2 SYGVKD.

In this sample, this clonotype turned up a few times. The rearrangement links TRBV11-1 to TRBJ2-7; D is undetermined. V was cut by 1 base and J by 5 bases, with 6 bases left in between. Germline CDR1 reads SGHAT; CDR2 reads FQDESV (reference sequence). The CDR3 extends over 12 amino acids. The CDR3 sequence is CASSLDGNEQYV. The CDR3 DNA sequence: TGTGCCAGCAGCTTAGATGGTAACGAGCAGTACGTC.

In its sample, this clonotype was seen many times. This chain links TRBV4-1 with TRBJ2-4; 7 nucleotides align to TRBD1. Per germline, CDR1 MGHRA and CDR2 YSYEKL. The junction had 2 bases not matched to a gene; V was cut back by 2 bases and J by 4 bases. This CDR3 has 14 amino acids. CDR3 protein: CASSQPGQKNIQYF. The CDR3 DNA sequence: TGCGCCAGCAGCCAACCGGGACAGAAAAACATTCAGTACTTC.

In its sample, this clonotype was seen many times. The gene calls are TRBV6-2 or TRBV6-3 and TRBJ1-1; D is undetermined. Per germline, CDR1 MNHEY and CDR2 SVGEGT. The V and J ends lost 5 bases and 8 bases respectively, with 15 bases between them. This CDR3 is built from 13 residues. CDR3 protein: CASSDPDKEEAFF. The CDR3 bases are TGTGCCAGCAGTGACCCCGACAAGGAGGAAGCTTTCTTT.

The chain carries TRBV10-3 and TRBJ1-4; D may be TRBD1 (6 bases). The CDR3 totals 12 residues. Germline CDR1 reads ENHRY; CDR2 reads SYGVKD. With 11 bases removed from V and 3 bases from J, the gap between germline ends came to 10 bases. In DNA, the CDR3 is TGTGCCGCCGGACAGTCTAATGAAAAACTGTTTTTT. Its protein is CAAGQSNEKLFF.

The rearrangement uses TRBV6-1 and TRBJ1-5; unclear D gene. The CDR3 runs to 13 residues. The V gene's germline CDR1 is MNHNS and CDR2 SASEGT. Trimming pared 4 bases from V and 6 bases from J, leaving 10 bases between. CDR3 nucleotide sequence: TGTGCCAGCAGTGTCTCTGACGGTCAGCCCCAGCATTTT. Amino acids: CASSVSDGQPQHF.

This chain uses TRBV18 with TRBJ1-1; tentative D call: TRBD1 (5 bases). The CDR3 extends over 15 amino acids. Germline V gene lookup returns CDR1 KGHSH and CDR2 LQKENI. The ends were cut back, 0 bases at V and 5 bases at J, with 13 bases in the middle. The CDR3 region is CASSPPGREGTEAFF. The DNA of the CDR3 is TGTGCCAGCTCACCACCGGGCAGGGAAGGGACTGAAGCTTTCTTT.

This clonotype was counted many times. The chain has TRBV7-3 and TRBJ2-1, with D tentatively TRBD1 (5 bases). V lost 3 bases to trimming and J lost 7 bases, with 10 bases between them. The CDR3 spans 13 residues. Germline V gives CDR1 SGHTA, CDR2 FQGTGA. CDR3 sequence: CASSLVRENEQFF. The CDR3 DNA sequence: TGTGCCAGCAGCTTGGTCAGGGAAAATGAGCAGTTCTTC. Filled out from reference TRBV7-3 and TRBJ2-1, the complete variable domain reads GAGVSQTPSNKVTEKGKYVELRCDPISGHTALYWYRQSLGQGPEFLIYFQGTGAADDSGLPNDRFFAVRPEGSVSTLKIQRTERGDSAVYLCASSLVRENEQFFGPGTRLTVL.